Presented here are 5 T cell receptor beta chains from one specimen sequenced in a study of blood T cells in healthy people across ages (dated by TCRdb to about 2015). Libraries were prepared through 5' RACE. The listed sequencing device is Illumina HiSeq 2500. The second PCR ran for about 6 to 11 cycles and used a J-beta primer mix along with a sample-barcoded 5' primer. The public sequencing data were trimmed at Q25 with fastp and processed into clonotypes with MiXCR by TCRdb, which kept only in-frame beta chains. Under each unique CDR3 protein, matching rows form one entry showing the most common genes and DNA. This sample has fewer than 800,000 distinct CDR3 sequences in its table, and more than 40% of those were observed once. The ten largest make up roughly 31% of the sample. Material for sequencing was blood. The receptor source for this set is a woman between 55 and 75 years old in good health.

CDR3 amino acids: CASSPQLAGVREQYF. The CDR3 DNA reads TGTGCCAGCAGCCCCCAACTAGCGGGAGTTCGCGAGCAGTACTTC. The gene calls are TRBV14 and TRBJ2-4, with 11 positions matching TRBD2. The J call may be in error: the DNA end matches TRBJ2-7 better. CDR1 and CDR2 (germline): SGHDN, FVKESK. The CDR3 contains 15 residues.

This clonotype was seen a handful of times. The CDR3 coding sequence is TGTGCCAGCAGTTTGGGAGGCGGGATGTCCCCAGATACGCAGTATTTT. Protein sequence: CASSLGGGMSPDTQYF. The chain is built from TRBV27 and TRBJ2-3, with D perhaps TRBD2 (6 bases). CDR1 and CDR2 (germline): MNHEY, SMNVEV (reference sequence). Trimming stripped 3 bases from V and 4 bases from J, with 17 bases between. CDR3 length: 16 amino acids.

CDR3 DNA sequence: TGTGCCAGCTCACCACTCGTAAGGACAATAATGGCCGGGGAGCTGTTTTTT. Its protein is CASSPLVRTIMAGELFF. V is TRBV18 and J is TRBJ2-2; TRBD1 might be the D (5 bases). Germline V gene sequence: CDR1 KGHSH, CDR2 LQKENI. The V end was cut by 1 base, the J end by 6 bases, with 18 bases between. CDR3 length equals 17 residues.

This clonotype occurred a few times. The rearrangement joins TRBV7-8 to TRBJ1-1, with 9 positions matching TRBD1. With 5 bases clipped from V and 2 bases from J, the junction kept 12 bases outside the gene matches. CDR3 length: 17 amino acids. Germline V lookup: CDR1 SGHVS, CDR2 FQNEAQ. The CDR3 region is CASSPFAGQGRNTEAFF. DNA for the CDR3: TGTGCCAGCAGCCCCTTTGCAGGACAGGGGAGAAACACTGAAGCTTTCTTT.

The table lists this clonotype with a few counts. The CDR3 DNA follows: TGCAGCGTTGAATCCGACTGGAAAGAGACCCAGTACTTC. As protein: CSVESDWKETQYF. The rearrangement joins TRBV29-1 to TRBJ2-5; D remains unclear. CDR3 length: 13 residues. Germline assignment: CDR1 SQVTM and CDR2 ANQGSEA. The ends were cut back, 2 bases at V and 3 bases at J, with 10 bases in the middle. The variable domain in full, completed from reference TRBV29-1 and TRBJ2-5, reads SAVISQKPSRDICQRGTSLTIQCQVDSQVTMMFWYRQQPGQSLTLIATANQGSEATYESGFVIDKFPISRPNLTFSTLTVSNMSPEDSSIYLCSVESDWKETQYFGPGTRLLVL.